The entry below gives a single T cell receptor (beta chain) sequence along with its context. The sample originates from a study of blood T cell repertoires in COVID-19. The wider study: Samples came from the United States, Italy and Spain, spanning acute and convalescent COVID-19.

Per germline, CDR1 SGHTA and CDR2 FQGNSA. The CDR3 extends over 15 amino acids. The trim removed 5 bases at V and 7 bases at J, leaving 10 bases unmatched. The assay was immunoSEQ multiplex PCR, and TCRdb's table has in-frame clones only and misses some. Of 200,000 to 300,000 clones listed, roughly nine tenths were seen once; the top ten hold approximately 9.4%. The chain combines TRBV7-2 with TRBJ2-1, with 8 bases aligning to TRBD2. Sequenced material: peripheral blood. This TCR was sampled from a man aged 35-49 years who had recovered from COVID-19. CDR3 nucleotides: TGTGCCAGCAGCACCCCCGGACTAGCAGAAAATGAGCAGTTCTTC. Translating gives CASSTPGLAENEQFF.